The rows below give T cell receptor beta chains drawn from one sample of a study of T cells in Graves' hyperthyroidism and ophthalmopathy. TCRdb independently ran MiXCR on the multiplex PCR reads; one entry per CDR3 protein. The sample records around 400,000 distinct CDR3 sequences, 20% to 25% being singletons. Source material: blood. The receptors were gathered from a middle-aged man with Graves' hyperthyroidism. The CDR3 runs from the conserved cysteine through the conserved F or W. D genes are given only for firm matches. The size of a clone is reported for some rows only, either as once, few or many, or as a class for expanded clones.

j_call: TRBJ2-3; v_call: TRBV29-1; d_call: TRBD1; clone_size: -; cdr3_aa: CSARLGQGVADTQYF; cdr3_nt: TGCAGCGCTCGATTGGGACAGGGGGTCGCAGATACGCAGTATTTT
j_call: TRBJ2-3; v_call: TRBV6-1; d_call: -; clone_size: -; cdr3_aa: CASSPSHTDTQYF; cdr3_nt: TGTGCCAGCAGTCCCTCACACACAGATACGCAGTATTTT
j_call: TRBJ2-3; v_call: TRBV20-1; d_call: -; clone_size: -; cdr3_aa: CSASSGLTDTQYF; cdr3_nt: TGCAGTGCTAGTTCAGGGTTGACAGATACGCAGTATTTT
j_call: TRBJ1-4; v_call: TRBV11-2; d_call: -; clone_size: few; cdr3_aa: CASSFYSPNEKLFF; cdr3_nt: TGTGCCAGCAGCTTTTACAGCCCTAATGAAAAACTGTTTTTT
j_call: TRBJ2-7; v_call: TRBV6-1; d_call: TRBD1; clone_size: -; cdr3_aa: CASSARTGEQYF; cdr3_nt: TGTGCCAGCAGTGCGAGGACAGGAGAGCAGTACTTC
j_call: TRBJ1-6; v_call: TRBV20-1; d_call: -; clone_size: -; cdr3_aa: CSARDLAMGPYNSPLHF; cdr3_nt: TGCAGTGCTAGAGATTTGGCGATGGGCCCCTATAATTCACCCCTCCACTTT
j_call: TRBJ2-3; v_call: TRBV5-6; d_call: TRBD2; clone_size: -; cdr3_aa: CASSTSGRGGLTQYF; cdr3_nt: TGTGCCAGCAGCACTAGCGGGAGGGGGGGCCTTACGCAGTATTTT
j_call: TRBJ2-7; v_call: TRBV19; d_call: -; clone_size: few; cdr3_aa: CASSMIGDTRYEQYF; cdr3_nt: TGTGCCAGTAGTATGATAGGGGACACCCGCTACGAGCAGTACTTC
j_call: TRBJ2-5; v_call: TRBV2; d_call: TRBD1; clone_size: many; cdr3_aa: CASSVAGGETQYF; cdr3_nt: TGTGCCAGCAGTGTTGCAGGGGGAGAGACCCAGTACTTC
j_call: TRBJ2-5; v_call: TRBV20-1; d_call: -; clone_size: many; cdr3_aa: CSARDNRALLGTQYF; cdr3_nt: TGCAGTGCTAGAGATAACAGGGCACTTTTAGGGACCCAGTACTTC
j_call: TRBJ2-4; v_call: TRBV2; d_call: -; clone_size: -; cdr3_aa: CASKGQSLAKNIQYF; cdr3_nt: TGTGCCAGCAAGGGGCAGTCACTAGCCAAAAACATTCAGTACTTC
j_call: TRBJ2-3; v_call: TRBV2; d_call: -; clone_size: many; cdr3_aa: CASSGSLGTQYF; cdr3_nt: TGTGCCAGCAGCGGGAGCTTGGGTACGCAGTATTTT
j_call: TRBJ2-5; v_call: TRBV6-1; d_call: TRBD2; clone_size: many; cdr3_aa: CASSSRGTSGRGQETQYF; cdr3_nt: TGTGCCAGCAGCTCCCGGGGTACTAGCGGGAGGGGGCAAGAGACCCAGTACTTC
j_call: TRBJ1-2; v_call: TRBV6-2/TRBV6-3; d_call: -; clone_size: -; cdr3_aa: CASSRGILGGYTF; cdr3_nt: TGTGCCAGCAGTCGCGGGATCCTCGGAGGCTACACCTTC
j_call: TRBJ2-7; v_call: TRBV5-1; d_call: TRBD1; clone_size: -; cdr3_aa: CASSSYRGTSYEQYF; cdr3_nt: TGCGCCAGCAGCTCCTACAGGGGAACCTCCTACGAGCAGTACTTC
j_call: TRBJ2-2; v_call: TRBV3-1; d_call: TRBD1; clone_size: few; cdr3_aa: CASSPYRTGHTGELFF; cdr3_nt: TGTGCCAGCAGCCCCTATCGGACAGGGCACACCGGGGAGCTGTTTTTT
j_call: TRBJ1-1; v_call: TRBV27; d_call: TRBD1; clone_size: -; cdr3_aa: CASSHRGLNTEAFF; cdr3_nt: TGTGCCAGCAGTCACAGGGGGCTGAACACTGAAGCTTTCTTT
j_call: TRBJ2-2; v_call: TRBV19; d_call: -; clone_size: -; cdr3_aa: CATRADTGELFF; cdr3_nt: TGTGCCACTCGGGCGGACACCGGGGAGCTGTTTTTT
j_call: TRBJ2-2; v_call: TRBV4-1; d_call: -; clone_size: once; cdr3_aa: CASSHLEKGGELFF; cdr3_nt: TGCGCCAGCAGCCACCTAGAGAAGGGCGGGGAGCTGTTTTTT